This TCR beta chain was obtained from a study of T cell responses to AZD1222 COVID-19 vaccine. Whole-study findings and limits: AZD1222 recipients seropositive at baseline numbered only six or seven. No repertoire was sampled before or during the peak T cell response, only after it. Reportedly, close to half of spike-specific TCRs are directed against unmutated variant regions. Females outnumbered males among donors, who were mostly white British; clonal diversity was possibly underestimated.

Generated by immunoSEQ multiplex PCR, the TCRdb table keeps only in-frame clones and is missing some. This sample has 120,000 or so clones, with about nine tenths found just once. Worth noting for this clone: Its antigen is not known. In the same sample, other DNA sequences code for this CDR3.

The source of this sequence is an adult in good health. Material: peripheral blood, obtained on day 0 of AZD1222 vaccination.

CDR3 bases: TGCGCCAGCAGACCCCAGGGCGCCTCTAATGAAAAACTGTTTTTT. It encodes CASRPQGASNEKLFF. J is TRBJ1-4 and V is TRBV5-1; D is possibly TRBD1 (5 bases). V was shortened by 5 bases and J by 3 bases, with 14 bases between the two germline ends. Germline V lookup: CDR1 SGHRS, CDR2 YFSETQ. This CDR3 region has 15 residues.